This is a list of T cell receptor beta chains from one sample in a study of T cell responses to AZD1222 COVID-19 vaccine. Data came from immunoSEQ multiplex PCR; TCRdb stores just in-frame clones and leaves some out. The sample carries 90,000 to 140,000 clones, 88% recorded once. The source was peripheral blood, collected on day 0 of AZD1222 vaccination. Every receptor here comes from an adult in good health. The conserved cysteine and the conserved F or W are not part of the CDR3 here. A D gene is named only where the DNA matches it firmly.

length,V,D,J,CDR3
11,TRBV3-1/TRBV3-2,.,TRBJ1-5,ASSRRRGQPQH
10,TRBV19,TRBD1,TRBJ1-2,ASRPTGEGYT
13,TRBV5-1,.,TRBJ2-3,ASRSQGITEDTQY
12,TRBV24-1,.,TRBJ2-5,ATSDTTLPETQY
18,TRBV12-5,.,TRBJ2-3,ASGAGKGVSGRFRTDTQY
14,TRBV19,TRBD1,TRBJ1-2,ASSKIAGTANYGYT
13,TRBV19,.,TRBJ1-1,ASSILAGRDTEAF
12,TRBV2,TRBD2,TRBJ2-7,ASRTSGRAGEQY
12,TRBV6-5,TRBD1,TRBJ2-7,ASSYRDRNYEQY
14,TRBV19,TRBD2,TRBJ2-7,ASSLTGTSGSYEQY
13,TRBV28,.,TRBJ2-1,ASSLVGSSYNEQF
12,TRBV5-1,TRBD2,TRBJ2-3,ASSWQTSEDTQY
13,TRBV3-1/TRBV3-2,TRBD2,TRBJ2-3,ASSQSGAGTDTQY
14,TRBV30,TRBD2,TRBJ2-2,AWSVRGDLNTGELF
12,TRBV25-1,.,TRBJ2-6,ASSEATWANVLT
13,TRBV18,.,TRBJ1-3,ASSPTDDSGNTIY
14,TRBV19,.,TRBJ1-5,ASSTMGGGINQPQH
18,TRBV24-1,TRBD2,TRBJ2-7,ATSATGTSGTRQKAYEQY
12,TRBV9,.,TRBJ2-7,ASSVAEGWYEQY